Below are 25 T cell receptor beta chains sequenced from a single sample in a study of blood T cell repertoires in COVID-19 (dated by TCRdb to about 2020). The protocol used for the library was the immunoSEQ multiplex PCR assay. TCRdb carries this immuneACCESS record with in-frame sequences only. Its versions omit some clonotypes, under half of them owing to an unresolved V gene in the studies checked, with the rest unexplained. This sample gives 250,000 to 350,000 clones in total; around 90% of them show up just once. The ten top clones hold around 6.6% of the sample. The source material was peripheral blood. The receptor source for this set is a man aged 18 to 29 who had recovered from COVID-19.

The rearrangement joins TRBV6-6 to TRBJ2-3, with D perhaps TRBD1 (6 bases). V was shortened by 2 bases and J by 6 bases, with 12 bases between the two germline ends. Per the germline V gene, CDR1 is MNHNY and CDR2 is SVGAGI (reference sequence). The CDR3 extends over 14 amino acids. The CDR3 protein is CASSYPGTSDTQYF. The CDR3 nucleotides are TGTGCCAGCAGTTACCCCGGGACATCGGATACGCAGTATTTT.

V gene TRBV10-3 combines with J gene TRBJ1-2; no firm D call. CDR1 is ENHRY, CDR2 SYGVKD, per germline. V was shortened by 5 bases and J by 6 bases, with 10 bases between the two germline ends. The length of the CDR3 is 12 residues. DNA for the CDR3: TGTGCCATCAGTTCGTATTTAAATGGCTACACCTTC. This sequence encodes CAISSYLNGYTF.

The chain joins TRBV5-4 to TRBJ2-5; 11 nucleotides agree with TRBD2. The V segment lost 3 bases and the J segment 4 bases; nucleotides outside the gene matches: 11. The CDR3 length is 17 residues. Germline CDR1 and CDR2: SGHNT and YYREEE (reference sequence). Here the CDR3 DNA reads TGTGCCAGCAGCTCTGGATCTCGACTAGCGGGAAGAGAGACCCAGTACTTC. Protein: CASSSGSRLAGRETQYF.

The chain couples TRBV28 to TRBJ2-1; D perhaps matches TRBD1 (5 bases). The germline V gene has CDR1 MDHEN and CDR2 SYDVKM. V lost 2 bases to trimming and J lost 3 bases, with 14 bases between them. The CDR3 consists of 16 residues. Here the CDR3 DNA reads TGTGCCAGCAGTTTAATTAAATTAGACAGCTACAATGAGCAGTTCTTC. It specifies CASSLIKLDSYNEQFF.

In regard to this clone: At the DNA level, this CDR3 is encoded by other sequences in the same sample as well. The chain links TRBV18 to TRBJ1-1; maybe TRBD1 (6 bases). This CDR3 region has 15 residues. Trimming took off 0 bases at V and 1 base at J, with 9 bases between the two ends. Germline V CDR1 and CDR2: KGHSH, LQKENI. The CDR3 DNA follows: TGTGCCAGCTCACCACCGGTCAGGGGGAACACTGAAGCTTTCTTT. Translating gives CASSPPVRGNTEAFF.

The CDR3 DNA follows: TGTGCCAGCGCCCTATCCGGGGGGACCGGGGAGCTGTTTTTT. It yields the protein CASALSGGTGELFF. The rearrangement joins TRBV6-6 to TRBJ2-2, with 7 bases identical to TRBD2. J lost 5 bases, V lost 8 bases, and 8 bases had no gene match. The germline CDR1 and CDR2 sequences are MNHNY and SVGAGI (reference sequence). This CDR3 comprises 14 residues.

A note on this clone: A junction boundary mismatches the germline segment, possibly from a read error. V usage is TRBV7-7 and J usage is TRBJ2-5; TRBD2 matches 15 bases. The CDR3 length is 16 residues. CDR1 is SSHAT and CDR2 is FNYEAQ in the germline V gene (reference sequence). The CDR3 sequence: CASSSGLAGGRETQYF. For the CDR3, the DNA is TGTGCTAGCAGCTCCGGACTAGCGGGGGGGCGGGAGACCCAGTACTTC.

The chain carries TRBV7-3 and TRBJ2-1, with D possibly being TRBD1 (5 bases). CDR1 is SGHTA, CDR2 FQGTGA, per germline. The CDR3 has 16 amino acids. Deletions cut 3 bases from V and 5 bases from J, with 17 bases between. CDR3 in amino acids: CASSFRPGSEDNEQFF. CDR3 nucleotide sequence: TGTGCCAGCAGCTTTCGTCCAGGGTCCGAGGACAATGAGCAGTTCTTC.

This chain joins TRBV28 and TRBJ2-7; no firm D call. Germline V gene sequence: CDR1 MDHEN, CDR2 SYDVKM. Trimming removed 3 bases from V and 3 bases from J, with 15 bases in between. The CDR3 runs to 15 residues. The CDR3 DNA is TGTGCCAGCAGTTTCTCACCCCCTAACCTCTACGAGCAGTACTTC. Its translation: CASSFSPPNLYEQYF.

This clone was counted once. The rearrangement joins TRBV9 to TRBJ2-7; the match to TRBD2 covers 10 bases. Germline V CDR1 and CDR2: SGDLS, YYNGEE. The CDR3 totals 12 residues. The V gene end was trimmed by 4 bases and the J gene end by 7 bases; junction bases not matched to a gene: 2. CDR3 sequence: CASSTSGAEQYF. CDR3 in DNA: TGTGCCAGCAGCACTAGCGGGGCTGAGCAGTACTTC.

CDR3 sequence reads: CASSQERLAGTNTGELFF. CDR3 DNA: TGTGCCAGCAGCCAAGAACGGCTAGCGGGGACGAACACCGGGGAGCTGTTTTTT. The chain carries TRBV4-2 and TRBJ2-2, with TRBD2 matching over 9 bases. In germline, CDR1 is LGHNA, CDR2 YNFKEQ. V shed 0 bases and J 0 bases; nucleotides not matched to a gene: 5. The CDR3 sequence is 18 residues long.

V usage is TRBV2 and J usage is TRBJ1-2; possible D gene TRBD1, 5 bases. The CDR3 runs to 12 residues. Trimming cost V 4 bases and J 4 bases, with 7 bases left between them. Germline V gene sequence: CDR1 SNHLY, CDR2 FYNNEI. The CDR3 spells CASSVGLYGYTF. In nucleotides, the CDR3 is TGTGCCAGCAGTGTGGGACTCTATGGCTACACCTTC.

The rearrangement links TRBV4-3 to TRBJ2-7, with TRBD1 matching 7 bases. Germline loops: CDR1 LGHNA, CDR2 YSLEER. V lost 0 bases, J lost 1 base, and 12 bases stayed unmatched. The CDR3 is 18 amino acids. The CDR3 is CASSQDTQTGTLSYEQYF. The DNA for the CDR3 is TGCGCCAGCAGCCAAGATACCCAGACAGGGACCCTTTCCTACGAGCAGTACTTC.

This clone has more than one count but fewer than ten. The J gene is TRBJ1-1, the V gene TRBV12-3 or TRBV12-4; 11 nucleotides agree with TRBD1. This CDR3 is 12 amino acids long. Trimming at V came to 6 bases and at J to 10 bases, leaving 4 bases not matched to a gene. The CDR3 loop reads CASSTGQGVAFF. As DNA, the CDR3 is TGTGCCAGCAGCACGGGACAGGGGGTAGCTTTCTTT.

The chain uses TRBV18 and TRBJ2-5, with D perhaps matching TRBD1 (5 bases). This CDR3 has 12 residues. Trimming took 1 base from V and 5 from J, leaving 5 bases between them. Germline V gene data show CDR1 as KGHSH and CDR2 as LQKENI. This CDR3 is CASSPQGETQYF. The CDR3 DNA follows: TGTGCCAGCTCACCACAGGGGGAGACCCAGTACTTC. The full variable domain, in which reference TRBV18 and TRBJ2-5 provide the parts outside the CDR3, is NAGVMQNPRHLVRRRGQEARLRCSPMKGHSHVYWYRQLPEEGLKFMVYLQKENIIDESGMPKERFSAEFPKEGPSILRIQQVVRGDSAAYFCASSPQGETQYFGPGTRLLVL.

The rearrangement links TRBV4-2 to TRBJ1-5, with D maybe TRBD1 (6 bases). This CDR3 contains 15 residues. Germline V CDR1 and CDR2: LGHNA, YNFKEQ. The ends were cut back, 0 bases at V and 8 bases at J, with 14 bases in the middle. The CDR3 is CASSQDRTVREPQHF. In DNA, the CDR3 is TGTGCCAGCAGCCAAGACAGGACAGTCCGGGAGCCCCAGCATTTT.

The genes are TRBV21-1 and TRBJ2-5; the D call in the table, TRBD2, was not verified against the DNA. TRBV21-1 is a pseudogene locus. The CDR3 is 19 amino acids. The chain's CDR3 is CASSSKVVAGGPMYETQYF. DNA for the CDR3: TGTGCCAGCAGCAGCAAGGTAGTAGCGGGGGGTCCGATGTATGAGACCCAGTACTTC.

The rearrangement uses TRBV6-6 and TRBJ1-2; 9 bases are a match to TRBD1. The CDR3 is made up of 15 amino acids. V shed 4 bases and J 2 bases; nucleotides not matched to a gene: 5. Germline V gene sequence: CDR1 MNHNY, CDR2 SVGAGI (reference sequence). The CDR3 DNA reads as TGTGCCAGCAGTTCGGGGGGACAGGGAAACTATGGCTACACCTTC. Translation gives CASSSGGQGNYGYTF.

This rearrangement joins TRBV5-1 to TRBJ1-3; no firm D call. From germline, CDR1 is SGHRS and CDR2 YFSETQ. The CDR3 loop spans 14 amino acids. V gave up 0 bases and J gave up 7 bases, with 11 bases separating them. CDR3 sequence reads: CASSLEASSNTIYF. For the CDR3, the DNA is TGCGCCAGCAGCTTGGAGGCGTCTAGCAACACCATATATTTT. Variable domain in full (rest from reference TRBV5-1 and TRBJ1-3): KAGVTQTPRYLIKTRGQQVTLSCSPISGHRSVSWYQQTPGQGLQFLFEYFSETQRNKGNFPGRFSGRQFSNSRSEMNVSTLELGDSALYLCASSLEASSNTIYFGEGSWLTVV.

The CDR3 sequence is CASSLSGGYGYTF. For the CDR3, the DNA is TGTGCCAGCAGTCTATCAGGGGGCTATGGCTACACCTTC. The V and J genes are TRBV7-9 and TRBJ1-2, with 7 bases fitting TRBD1. The CDR3 has 13 amino acids. The V segment lost 6 bases and the J segment 4 bases; nucleotides outside the gene matches: 5. Germline V gene lookup returns CDR1 SEHNR and CDR2 FQNEAQ (reference sequence).

The chain employs TRBV18 and TRBJ2-2; 14 positions match TRBD2. The CDR3 extends over 19 amino acids. The trim removed 0 bases at V and 0 bases at J, leaving 3 bases unmatched. CDR1 and CDR2 from the germline V gene are KGHSH and LQKENI. The CDR3, as DNA: TGTGCCAGCTCACCACCCGGACTAGCGGGGGGCCCGAACACCGGGGAGCTGTTTTTT. Residues: CASSPPGLAGGPNTGELFF. Supplemented by reference TRBV18 and TRBJ2-2, the full variable domain reads NAGVMQNPRHLVRRRGQEARLRCSPMKGHSHVYWYRQLPEEGLKFMVYLQKENIIDESGMPKERFSAEFPKEGPSILRIQQVVRGDSAAYFCASSPPGLAGGPNTGELFFGEGSRLTVL.

This sequence joins TRBV2 and TRBJ2-7; weak D call: TRBD2 (6 bases). In germline, CDR1 is SNHLY, CDR2 FYNNEI. This CDR3 is built from 12 residues. The ends were cut back, 6 bases at V and 4 bases at J, with 10 bases in the middle. Here the CDR3 reads CASRVSGYEQYF. The CDR3 region has the DNA TGTGCCAGCAGGGTTAGCGGTTACGAGCAGTACTTC.

The chain combines TRBV9 with TRBJ2-2, with D perhaps matching TRBD1 (6 bases). V was clipped by 0 bases and J by 1 base, with 7 bases between them. Per the germline V gene, CDR1 is SGDLS and CDR2 is YYNGEE. The CDR3 loop spans 15 amino acids. The CDR3 DNA reads TGTGCCAGCAGCGTAGTGGACAGGAACACCGGGGAGCTGTTTTTT. Its protein is CASSVVDRNTGELFF.

This chain uses TRBV10-2 with TRBJ2-7; a possible D gene is TRBD2 (6 bases). The CDR3 sequence is 15 residues long. V was pared by 9 bases and J by 4 bases, with 22 bases between. The germline CDR1 and CDR2 sequences are WSHSY and SAAADI. This CDR3 reads CASLIEMSGSYEQYF. For the CDR3, the DNA is TGCGCCAGTCTAATTGAGATGAGCGGGTCGTACGAGCAGTACTTC.

The gene calls are TRBV5-4 and TRBJ2-5; 9 nucleotides line up with TRBD2. There are 18 residues in the CDR3. The V and J ends lost 3 bases and 9 bases, in that order; junction bases with no gene match: 21. CDR1 and CDR2 (germline): SGHNT, YYREEE (reference sequence). Written as DNA, the CDR3 is TGTGCCAGCAGCTCCCCCCTGGGTGGAGCGGGGGGCACAGGGGCCCAGTACTTC. This sequence encodes CASSSPLGGAGGTGAQYF. The full variable domain, with the rest looked up from reference TRBV5-4 and TRBJ2-5, is ETGVTQSPTHLIKTRGQQVTLRCSSQSGHNTVSWYQQALGQGPQFIFQYYREEENGRGNFPPRFSGLQFPNYSSELNVNALELDDSALYLCASSSPLGGAGGTGAQYFGPGTRLLVL.